This T cell receptor (beta chain) was retrieved from a study of T cell changes during pregnancy in multiple sclerosis. TCRdb's table, derived via immunoSEQ multiplex PCR, lists solely in-frame clones and lacks some. The profile shows approximately 130,000 clones, 90% to 98% of them singletons. The V gene's germline CDR1 is MDHEN and CDR2 SYDVKM. The V gene lost 6 bases and the J gene lost 3 bases, with 18 bases spanning the gap. This CDR3 has 15 amino acids. The specimen was peripheral blood, collected after pregnancy. V gene TRBV28 combines with J gene TRBJ2-7, with D possibly TRBD1 on 6 matching bases. This clonotype was sampled from a female donor with multiple sclerosis, enrolled in a pregnancy study. The CDR3 region has the DNA TGTGCCAGCAGCTTACTTACAGGGATCCTCTACGAGCAGTACTTC. This gives the protein CASSLLTGILYEQYF.